A single sample is the source of the 17 T cell receptor beta chains below, sequenced in a study of blood T cell repertoires in COVID-19. Clones were read by immunoSEQ multiplex PCR, and TCRdb kept only the in-frame ones, dropping some. Found here are 310,000 or so clones, roughly 92% of them singletons; the top ten hold over 2%. Sequences were obtained from peripheral blood. These receptors were obtained from a woman in her 30s with COVID-19, enrolled during active disease.

The V gene is TRBV30, the J gene TRBJ2-3, with a possible D match to TRBD2 (5 bases). Per germline, CDR1 GTSNPN and CDR2 SVGIG (reference sequence). The CDR3 contains 13 residues. Trimming left V 6 bases short and J 2 bases short, with 12 bases between. CDR3 bases: TGTGCCTGTGCTGGACTCACCACAGATACGCAGTATTTT. Translating it yields CACAGLTTDTQYF.

The J gene is TRBJ2-2, the V gene TRBV10-1, with D uncertain. In germline, CDR1 is WNHNN, CDR2 SYGVQD (reference sequence). CDR3 length: 14 amino acids. V was shortened by 0 bases and J by 4 bases, with 6 bases between the two germline ends. CDR3 amino acids: CASSESNGTGELFF. CDR3 nucleotides: TGCGCCAGCAGTGAGTCGAACGGCACCGGGGAGCTGTTTTTT.

This chain joins TRBV5-8 and TRBJ2-5, with 8 bases that match TRBD1. J gave up 0 bases and V 4 bases, and 8 bases lay outside the gene matches. This CDR3 is 16 amino acids long. Germline V CDR1 and CDR2: SGHTS, YDEGEE. The CDR3, as DNA: TGTGCCAGCAGCGACCCGCAGGGGGCGAACCAAGAGACCCAGTACTTC. This codes for CASSDPQGANQETQYF.

The rearrangement joins TRBV27 to TRBJ2-1; 13 bases are shared with TRBD2. J was trimmed by 1 base and V by 4 bases; bases with no gene match: 4. The CDR3 consists of 17 residues. Germline V lookup: CDR1 MNHEY, CDR2 SMNVEV (reference sequence). The CDR3 protein is CASSSTSGRASYNEQFF. The CDR3 bases are TGTGCCAGCAGTTCCACTAGCGGGAGGGCTTCCTACAATGAGCAGTTCTTC.

This clone was detected once. The V call is TRBV19, the J call TRBJ2-2, with a possible D match to TRBD1 (6 bases). This CDR3 has 12 amino acids. Per the germline V gene, CDR1 is LNHDA and CDR2 is SQIVND (reference sequence). V was clipped by 9 bases and J by 6 bases, with 11 bases between them. CDR3 nucleotide sequence: TGTGCCAGCACCACAGGGCCCGGGGAGCTGTTTTTT. As protein: CASTTGPGELFF.

The chain uses TRBV9 and TRBJ1-1; tentative D call: TRBD1 (6 bases). V lost 4 bases and J 3 bases, leaving 16 bases between the germline ends. The CDR3 consists of 15 residues. CDR1 is SGDLS and CDR2 is YYNGEE in the germline V gene. The CDR3 spells CASSTSEGDYTEAFF. The CDR3 DNA sequence: TGTGCCAGCAGCACAAGCGAGGGGGATTACACTGAAGCTTTCTTT.

The rearrangement uses TRBV5-4 and TRBJ2-3, with D maybe TRBD2 (5 bases). V shed 2 bases and J shed 4 bases, with 14 bases lying between them. Germline loops: CDR1 SGHNT, CDR2 YYREEE (reference sequence). The CDR3 runs to 15 residues. CDR3 in DNA: TGTGCCAGCAGCTTAACCGGGATGGCGGCAGATACGCAGTATTTT. The encoded protein is CASSLTGMAADTQYF. Full variable domain (missing parts from reference TRBV5-4 and TRBJ2-3): ETGVTQSPTHLIKTRGQQVTLRCSSQSGHNTVSWYQQALGQGPQFIFQYYREEENGRGNFPPRFSGLQFPNYSSELNVNALELDDSALYLCASSLTGMAADTQYFGPGTRLTVL.

The count of this clone is one. CDR3 nucleotide sequence: TGTGCCAGCAGATCGCCACAGGGGAACACTGAAGCTTTCTTT. Translating it yields CASRSPQGNTEAFF. This chain connects TRBV3-1 (or the pseudogene TRBV3-2) to TRBJ1-1, with D tentatively TRBD1 (6 bases). CDR1 is LGHDT, CDR2 YNNKEL, per germline (reference sequence). Trimming removed 6 bases at V and 1 base at J, with 12 bases between. This CDR3 spans 14 amino acids.

The chain carries TRBV28 and TRBJ1-1, with 10 nucleotides matching TRBD1. The V and J ends lost 3 bases and 5 bases, in that order; junction bases with no gene match: 6. The CDR3 is 15 amino acids. Germline V gene data show CDR1 as MDHEN and CDR2 as SYDVKM. CDR3 nucleotide sequence: TGTGCCAGCAGTTTTGCGGGGACAGGGGATACTGAAGCTTTCTTT. It encodes CASSFAGTGDTEAFF.

The table lists this clone with a few counts. This chain links TRBV20-1 with TRBJ1-1; D call uncertain. This CDR3 region has 10 residues. CDR1 and CDR2 from the germline V gene are DFQATT and SNEGSKA (reference sequence). CDR3 region: CSRSEAEAFF. In nucleotides, the CDR3 is TGCAGCAGATCGGAGGCTGAAGCTTTCTTT.

This clone occurred a few times. This sequence joins TRBV11-2 and TRBJ1-2, with 10 bases that match TRBD1. Germline V gene lookup returns CDR1 SGHAT and CDR2 FQNNGV. The CDR3 contains 13 residues. Germline trimming cut 4 bases from V and 8 bases from J; bases unmatched to any gene: 4. The CDR3 coding sequence is TGTGCCAGCAGCTCCGGACAGGGGGACGGCTACACCTTC. It is translated as CASSSGQGDGYTF.

The rearrangement links TRBV19 to TRBJ1-1; 7 positions match TRBD1. Trimming cost V 5 bases and J 2 bases; bases outside gene matches: 5. Germline CDR1 reads LNHDA; CDR2 reads SQIVND (reference sequence). The CDR3 is 14 amino acids. The CDR3 here is CASSRQGGNTEAFF. In nucleotides, the CDR3 is TGTGCCAGTAGTCGCCAGGGGGGAAACACTGAAGCTTTCTTT.

The chain uses TRBV5-1 and TRBJ1-1, with D maybe TRBD1 (5 bases). The CDR3 spans 14 residues. V was shortened by 4 bases and J by 2 bases, with 12 bases between the two germline ends. Germline V gene sequence: CDR1 SGHRS, CDR2 YFSETQ. In DNA, the CDR3 is TGCGCCAGCAGCCCGGACACCCCTAACACTGAAGCTTTCTTT. Translated: CASSPDTPNTEAFF.

This chain uses TRBV2 with TRBJ2-3, with 7 positions matching TRBD2. Germline loops: CDR1 SNHLY, CDR2 FYNNEI. Germline trimming cut 5 bases from V and 4 bases from J; bases unmatched to any gene: 6. CDR3 size: 14 residues. CDR3 residues: CASSSGNMADTQYF. The CDR3 nucleotides read TGTGCCAGCAGTAGCGGGAACATGGCAGATACGCAGTATTTT.

V usage is TRBV6-4 and J usage is TRBJ2-2; D ambiguous. Between the trimmed V and J ends, which lost 2 bases and 6 bases, there was a span of 7 bases. The length of the CDR3 is 13 residues. Germline CDR1 is MRHNA and CDR2 is SNTAGT. DNA of the CDR3: TGTGCCAGCAGTGACCGATACTCCGGGGAGCTGTTTTTT. Protein: CASSDRYSGELFF.

This clone showed up just once. The CDR3 reads CATSDPQTSGRKNTQYF. The CDR3, as DNA: TGTGCCACCAGTGACCCTCAAACTAGCGGACGAAAAAATACGCAGTATTTT. This chain links TRBV24-1 with TRBJ2-3, with 8 bases matching TRBD2. V lost 4 bases to trimming and J lost 7 bases; unmatched junction nucleotides: 15. Germline CDR1 KGHDR, CDR2 SFDVKD. CDR3 length: 17 amino acids.

The chain joins TRBV5-1 to TRBJ2-1, with a tentative D call TRBD2 (5 bases). V dropped 2 bases and J dropped 5 bases, with 14 bases sitting between them. This CDR3 spans 15 amino acids. Germline-derived CDR1 and CDR2 are SGHRS and YFSETQ. The CDR3 coding sequence is TGCGCCAGCAGCTTTCAATTCGGAGCGGACAATGAGCAGTTCTTC. Its translation: CASSFQFGADNEQFF.